The 15 T cell receptor beta chains below were found in one sample sequenced in a study of early T cells in non-severe SARS-CoV-2 infection. TCRdb independently ran MiXCR on the 5' RACE reads; one entry per CDR3 protein. The sample contains 88,000 or so distinct CDR3 sequences, 15% of which appear only once. Sequencing input: whole blood. These receptors originate from an adult who was a healthcare worker with PCR-confirmed SARS-CoV-2 infection or an uninfected control (not recorded which).

The rearrangement uses TRBV6-2 or TRBV6-3 and TRBJ2-7; D gene unclear. The length of the CDR3 is 12 residues. The V end lost 4 bases, the J end lost 2 bases, and 6 bases lay between the germline ends. Germline-derived CDR1 and CDR2 are MNHEY and SVGEGT. In nucleotides, the CDR3 is TGTGCCAGCAGTTGGGGTACCTACGAGCAGTACTTC. As protein: CASSWGTYEQYF.

V is TRBV10-2 and J is TRBJ2-7; 8 bases match TRBD2. Losses at the gene ends were 10 bases for V and 6 bases for J; bases not matched to a gene: 14. Germline loops: CDR1 WSHSY, CDR2 SAAADI. The length of the CDR3 is 14 residues. The DNA of the CDR3 is TGCGCCACAAAGGTGGGGACTAGAATAGGCGAGCAGTACTTC. Amino acid sequence: CATKVGTRIGEQYF.

The V call is TRBV11-2, the J call TRBJ2-3, with 8 bases that match TRBD1. The CDR3 covers 15 residues. CDR1 and CDR2 (germline): SGHAT, FQNNGV. V lost 4 bases and J lost 2; bases outside the gene matches: 5. As DNA, the CDR3 is TGTGCCAGCAGCTCCATGGACAGGGCCACAGATACGCAGTATTTT. Translating it yields CASSSMDRATDTQYF.

This clonotype was counted a single time. V gene TRBV5-1 combines with J gene TRBJ1-2; 11 bases align to TRBD1. The CDR3 covers 14 residues. CDR1 and CDR2 from the germline V gene are SGHRS and YFSETQ. V dropped 4 bases and J dropped 7; count of bases not matched to a gene: 6. CDR3 amino acids: CASSPDRGRFGYTF. In DNA, the CDR3 is TGCGCCAGCAGCCCGGACAGGGGGCGCTTTGGCTACACCTTC.

This clonotype was counted ten times or more. The chain has TRBV20-1 and TRBJ1-2; weak D call: TRBD1 (5 bases). V lost 6 bases and J lost 6, with 14 bases in between. Germline CDR1 and CDR2: DFQATT and SNEGSKA (reference sequence). This CDR3 spans 12 amino acids. CDR3 bases: TGCAGTGCCCCTACAGGAGAGGATGGCTACACCTTC. Translating gives CSAPTGEDGYTF.

This clonotype was detected ten times or more. This chain uses TRBV6-1 with TRBJ2-1; the D gene is possibly TRBD1 (6 bases). CDR1 and CDR2 from the germline V gene are MNHNS and SASEGT. Trimming stripped 6 bases from V and 10 bases from J, with 25 bases between. The length of the CDR3 is 16 residues. The CDR3 here is CASRVTRGSQMWEQFF. DNA for the CDR3: TGTGCCAGCAGGGTTACCAGGGGAAGTCAAATGTGGGAGCAGTTCTTC.

This chain connects TRBV28 to TRBJ1-6; D is uncertain. V was clipped by 5 bases and J by 6 bases, with 8 bases between them. CDR3 length equals 13 residues. Germline V gene sequence: CDR1 MDHEN, CDR2 SYDVKM. CDR3 amino acids: CASSPGPNSPLHF. The CDR3 DNA reads as TGTGCCAGCAGTCCGGGCCCTAATTCACCCCTCCACTTT.

V is TRBV5-4 and J is TRBJ2-3; 9 nucleotides match TRBD2. The CDR3 sequence is 16 residues long. Germline-derived CDR1 and CDR2 are SGHNT and YYREEE (reference sequence). V was pared by 8 bases and J by 6 bases, with 16 bases of the junction left unmatched. As DNA, the CDR3 is TGTGCCAGTGGAAGTAGCGCGGGAGGGACCATGGATACGCAGTATTTT. Translating it yields CASGSSAGGTMDTQYF.

This clonotype was picked up a small number of times. The chain links TRBV19 to TRBJ2-1; 7 bases match TRBD2. The CDR3 has 14 amino acids. Germline V lookup: CDR1 LNHDA, CDR2 SQIVND (reference sequence). The V gene end was trimmed by 5 bases and the J gene end by 0 bases; junction bases not matched to a gene: 1. The CDR3 sequence is CASSAGVSYNEQFF. For the CDR3, the DNA is TGTGCCAGTAGTGCGGGAGTCTCCTACAATGAGCAGTTCTTC.

This clonotype was seen a few times. V is TRBV11-2 and J is TRBJ2-1; D ambiguous. Germline V CDR1 and CDR2: SGHAT, FQNNGV. V gave up 5 bases and J gave up 12 bases, with 14 bases separating them. This CDR3 contains 12 residues. CDR3 coding DNA: TGTGCCAGCAGCACGCATAAGTTCAGGCAGTTCTTC. This encodes CASSTHKFRQFF.

Concerning this clonotype: A much larger clone differs by one base, so this may be a read error. The J gene is TRBJ2-2, the V gene TRBV12-3 or TRBV12-4; no reliable D call. The length of the CDR3 is 15 residues. The CDR3 sequence is CASSLGRRNTEELFF. CDR3 DNA sequence: TGTGCCAGCAGTTTAGGCCGACGGAACACCGAGGAGCTGTTTTTT.

This clonotype has a handful of counts. The chain couples TRBV7-9 to TRBJ2-3; no firm D call. The CDR3 extends over 17 amino acids. Trimming removed 4 bases at V and 0 bases at J, with 17 bases between. Per germline, CDR1 SEHNR and CDR2 FQNEAQ (reference sequence). Here the CDR3 DNA reads TGTGCCAGCAGCTCGCCTCGGACGGCTACTAGCACAGATACGCAGTATTTT. Its translation is CASSSPRTATSTDTQYF. Full variable domain (outside the CDR3, taken from reference TRBV7-9 and TRBJ2-3): DTGVSQNPRHKITKRGQNVTFRCDPISEHNRLYWYRQTLGQGPEFLTYFQNEAQLEKSRLLSDRFSAERPKGSFSTLEIQRTEQGDSAMYLCASSSPRTATSTDTQYFGPGTRLTVL.

This clonotype was observed a handful of times. The V and J genes are TRBV7-2 and TRBJ1-4; a possible D gene is TRBD1 (6 bases). V lost 4 bases and J lost 7, with 13 bases in between. Germline loops: CDR1 SGHTA, CDR2 FQGNSA. The CDR3 extends over 14 amino acids. CDR3 region: CASSWGQSREKLFF. CDR3 nucleotides: TGTGCCAGCAGCTGGGGACAAAGCCGTGAAAAACTGTTTTTT.

The rearrangement joins TRBV10-3 to TRBJ1-1; a possible D gene is TRBD1 (5 bases). The CDR3 loop spans 13 amino acids. Germline loops: CDR1 ENHRY, CDR2 SYGVKD. V lost 4 bases to trimming and J lost 8 bases, with 14 bases between them. This CDR3 is CAISGGGGPEAFF. The CDR3 nucleotides are TGTGCCATCAGTGGGGGGGGAGGTCCCGAAGCTTTCTTT.

This clonotype was observed a few times. The CDR3 here is CASSLGDASYEQYF. The CDR3 nucleotides read TGTGCCAGCAGCCTCGGGGACGCCTCCTACGAGCAGTACTTC. The rearrangement joins TRBV7-6 to TRBJ2-7; D is possibly TRBD1 or TRBD2 (5 bases each). CDR1 SGHVS and CDR2 FNYEAQ come from the germline V gene. Trimming removed 5 bases from V and 0 bases from J, with 11 bases in between. This CDR3 spans 14 amino acids.